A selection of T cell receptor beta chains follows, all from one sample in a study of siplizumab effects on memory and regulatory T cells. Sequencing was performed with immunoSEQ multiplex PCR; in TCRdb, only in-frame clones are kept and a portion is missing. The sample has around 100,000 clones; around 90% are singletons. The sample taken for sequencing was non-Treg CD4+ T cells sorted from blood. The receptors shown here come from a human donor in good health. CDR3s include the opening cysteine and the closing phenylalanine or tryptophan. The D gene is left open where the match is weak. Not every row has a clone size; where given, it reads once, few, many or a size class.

CDR3aa: CAWSVSLAGSEPQHF; CDR3nt: TGTGCCTGGAGTGTATCTCTGGCAGGGTCGGAGCCCCAGCATTTT; v_gene: TRBV30; j_gene: TRBJ1-5; d_gene: NA; abundance: NA
CDR3aa: CASSFGGESSTDTQYF; CDR3nt: TGTGCCAGCAGCTTCGGGGGGGAGTCAAGCACAGATACGCAGTATTTT; v_gene: TRBV5-4; j_gene: TRBJ2-3; d_gene: TRBD2; abundance: NA
CDR3aa: CASSVDSNSYNEQFF; CDR3nt: TGTGCCAGCAGCGTTGACAGTAACTCCTACAATGAGCAGTTCTTC; v_gene: TRBV9; j_gene: TRBJ2-1; d_gene: NA; abundance: NA
CDR3aa: CASSDTGVQGKLFF; CDR3nt: TGTGCCAGTAGTGATACAGGAGTCCAAGGAAAACTGTTTTTT; v_gene: TRBV19; j_gene: TRBJ1-4; d_gene: NA; abundance: NA
CDR3aa: CASSLVQGLNEKLFF; CDR3nt: TGTGCCAGCAGTTTAGTACAGGGCCTAAATGAAAAACTGTTTTTT; v_gene: TRBV28; j_gene: TRBJ1-4; d_gene: NA; abundance: NA
CDR3aa: CASSQFPPTGGLNTEAFF; CDR3nt: TGCGCCAGCAGCCAATTCCCCCCGACAGGGGGTTTGAACACTGAAGCTTTCTTT; v_gene: TRBV4-1; j_gene: TRBJ1-1; d_gene: TRBD1; abundance: NA
CDR3aa: CASSSRLARRNEQFF; CDR3nt: TGTGCCAGCAGCTCCCGACTAGCGAGACGGAATGAGCAGTTCTTC; v_gene: TRBV11-2; j_gene: TRBJ2-1; d_gene: TRBD2; abundance: NA
CDR3aa: CASSQSYNEKLFF; CDR3nt: TGCGCCAGCAGCCAATCATATAATGAAAAACTGTTTTTT; v_gene: TRBV4-3; j_gene: TRBJ1-4; d_gene: NA; abundance: NA
CDR3aa: CASSPRLNTEAFF; CDR3nt: TGTGCCAGCAGCCCTAGACTGAACACTGAAGCTTTCTTT; v_gene: TRBV7-9; j_gene: TRBJ1-1; d_gene: NA; abundance: NA
CDR3aa: CASTNPSDGNTIYF; CDR3nt: TGTGCCAGTACCAATCCCTCCGACGGAAACACCATATATTTT; v_gene: TRBV19; j_gene: TRBJ1-3; d_gene: NA; abundance: NA
CDR3aa: CATSSGRGLHTEAFF; CDR3nt: TGTGCCACCAGCAGTGGGAGGGGGCTACACACTGAAGCTTTCTTT; v_gene: TRBV15; j_gene: TRBJ1-1; d_gene: TRBD1; abundance: NA
CDR3aa: CASSLEAGSSYTF; CDR3nt: TGTGCCAGCAGCTTAGAGGCAGGGTCGAGCTACACCTTC; v_gene: TRBV7-8; j_gene: TRBJ1-2; d_gene: NA; abundance: NA
CDR3aa: CASSLVADTQYF; CDR3nt: TGTGCCAGCAGCTTAGTTGCAGATACGCAGTATTTT; v_gene: TRBV7-9; j_gene: TRBJ2-3; d_gene: NA; abundance: NA
CDR3aa: CASSYVPGGLDTQYF; CDR3nt: TGTGCCAGCAGTTACGTCCCCGGGGGGCTAGATACGCAGTATTTT; v_gene: TRBV6-6; j_gene: TRBJ2-3; d_gene: NA; abundance: NA
CDR3aa: CASKQQGATPEQYF; CDR3nt: TGTGCCAGCAAACAACAGGGTGCTACACCCGAGCAGTACTTC; v_gene: TRBV28; j_gene: TRBJ2-7; d_gene: NA; abundance: NA
CDR3aa: CASSYQVDTEAFF; CDR3nt: TGTGCCAGCAGTTACCAGGTAGACACTGAAGCTTTCTTT; v_gene: TRBV6-5; j_gene: TRBJ1-1; d_gene: NA; abundance: NA
CDR3aa: CASSLTSGEWRNTGELFF; CDR3nt: TGTGCCAGCAGCTTGACTAGCGGGGAATGGAGGAACACCGGGGAGCTGTTTTTT; v_gene: TRBV7-9; j_gene: TRBJ2-2; d_gene: TRBD2; abundance: NA
CDR3aa: CSASSGGNTGELFF; CDR3nt: TGCAGCGCATCAAGTGGGGGGAACACCGGGGAGCTGTTTTTT; v_gene: TRBV29-1; j_gene: TRBJ2-2; d_gene: NA; abundance: few
CDR3aa: CASSGTGGNQPQHF; CDR3nt: TGTGCCAGCTCAGGTACAGGGGGCAATCAGCCCCAGCATTTT; v_gene: TRBV18; j_gene: TRBJ1-5; d_gene: TRBD1; abundance: NA
CDR3aa: CASRIQGGRNEQYF; CDR3nt: TGTGCCAGCAGGATACAGGGGGGGAGGAACGAGCAGTACTTC; v_gene: TRBV6-5; j_gene: TRBJ2-7; d_gene: NA; abundance: once
CDR3aa: CASSPRLAGGAETQYF; CDR3nt: TGTGCCAGCAGTCCCAGACTAGCGGGAGGGGCAGAGACCCAGTACTTC; v_gene: TRBV28; j_gene: TRBJ2-5; d_gene: TRBD2; abundance: NA
CDR3aa: CAISETSGRAWTQYF; CDR3nt: TGTGCCATCAGTGAGACTAGCGGGAGGGCCTGGACCCAGTACTTC; v_gene: TRBV10-3; j_gene: TRBJ2-5; d_gene: TRBD2; abundance: NA
CDR3aa: CASSQTSGGYNEQFF; CDR3nt: TGTGCCAGCTCCCAAACTAGCGGGGGTTACAATGAGCAGTTCTTC; v_gene: TRBV18; j_gene: TRBJ2-1; d_gene: TRBD2; abundance: NA
CDR3aa: CASSPMDRGGNQPQHF; CDR3nt: TGTGCCAGCTCACCTATGGACAGGGGAGGCAATCAGCCCCAGCATTTT; v_gene: TRBV18; j_gene: TRBJ1-5; d_gene: TRBD1; abundance: NA
CDR3aa: CSGGPASNIQYF; CDR3nt: TGCAGCGGGGGGCCAGCCTCCAACATTCAGTACTTC; v_gene: TRBV29-1; j_gene: TRBJ2-4; d_gene: NA; abundance: once
CDR3aa: CASSVGRRSYEQYF; CDR3nt: TGTGCCAGCAGCGTTGGGAGAAGGTCCTACGAGCAGTACTTC; v_gene: TRBV6-5; j_gene: TRBJ2-7; d_gene: NA; abundance: NA
CDR3aa: CASSPPAGHPREQFF; CDR3nt: TGTGCCAGCTCACCACCGGCTGGACACCCACGGGAGCAGTTCTTC; v_gene: TRBV18; j_gene: TRBJ2-1; d_gene: NA; abundance: NA
CDR3aa: CSAGSSGNTIYF; CDR3nt: TGCAGCGCGGGTAGTTCTGGAAACACCATATATTTT; v_gene: TRBV29-1; j_gene: TRBJ1-3; d_gene: NA; abundance: NA
CDR3aa: CASRVLGASDEQFF; CDR3nt: TGTGCCAGCAGGGTACTAGGGGCCTCGGATGAGCAGTTCTTC; v_gene: TRBV28; j_gene: TRBJ2-1; d_gene: NA; abundance: NA
CDR3aa: CASSLQGVTEAFF; CDR3nt: TGTGCCAGCAGTTTACAGGGTGTCACTGAAGCTTTCTTT; v_gene: TRBV28; j_gene: TRBJ1-1; d_gene: NA; abundance: NA
CDR3aa: CASSLALGAAGYTF; CDR3nt: TGTGCCAGCAGCTTAGCTCTGGGGGCCGCTGGCTACACCTTC; v_gene: TRBV7-2; j_gene: TRBJ1-2; d_gene: NA; abundance: NA
CDR3aa: CASSPELRSGEQYF; CDR3nt: TGTGCCAGCAGCCCCGAGTTGCGTTCAGGCGAGCAGTACTTC; v_gene: TRBV6-5; j_gene: TRBJ2-7; d_gene: NA; abundance: NA
CDR3aa: CASSAFGMGEAFF; CDR3nt: TGTGCCAGCAGTGCCTTTGGGATGGGTGAAGCTTTCTTT; v_gene: TRBV6-4; j_gene: TRBJ1-1; d_gene: NA; abundance: NA
CDR3aa: CASSFSGGTNEKLFF; CDR3nt: TGTGCCAGCAGTTTCTCCGGGGGGACTAATGAAAAACTGTTTTTT; v_gene: TRBV28; j_gene: TRBJ1-4; d_gene: NA; abundance: NA
CDR3aa: CASSPPGLLETQYF; CDR3nt: TGTGCTAGCAGCCCCCCGGGACTCTTAGAGACCCAGTACTTC; v_gene: TRBV7-7; j_gene: TRBJ2-5; d_gene: NA; abundance: NA
CDR3aa: CASSPGRGNTPRTDTQYF; CDR3nt: TGTGCCAGCAGCCCCGGTAGGGGGAACACACCTCGCACAGATACGCAGTATTTT; v_gene: TRBV5-8; j_gene: TRBJ2-3; d_gene: NA; abundance: NA
CDR3aa: CASSSKSTVAKNIQYF; CDR3nt: TGTGCCAGCAGCTCGAAATCGACGGTAGCCAAAAACATTCAGTACTTC; v_gene: TRBV7-2; j_gene: TRBJ2-4; d_gene: NA; abundance: once
CDR3aa: CASGLFPRTPGNTIYF; CDR3nt: TGTGCTAGTGGTTTGTTTCCTCGGACACCTGGAAACACCATATATTTT; v_gene: TRBV12-5; j_gene: TRBJ1-3; d_gene: NA; abundance: NA
CDR3aa: CASSQNGGVSVSTEAFF; CDR3nt: TGCGCCAGCAGCCAGAACGGCGGGGTTAGTGTTAGTACTGAAGCTTTCTTT; v_gene: TRBV5-1; j_gene: TRBJ1-1; d_gene: NA; abundance: NA
CDR3aa: CASSEDFGIYNEQFF; CDR3nt: TGTGCCAGCAGTGAAGATTTTGGGATTTACAATGAGCAGTTCTTC; v_gene: TRBV2; j_gene: TRBJ2-1; d_gene: NA; abundance: once
CDR3aa: CASSTSSTGEDGYTF; CDR3nt: TGTGCCAGCTCTACCTCCTCGACAGGGGAAGATGGCTACACCTTC; v_gene: TRBV2; j_gene: TRBJ1-2; d_gene: TRBD1; abundance: NA